The present T cell receptor beta chain was sequenced within a study of T cells in narcolepsy (dated by TCRdb to 2016 to 2019). Context from the whole study: Healthy control donors were enrolled in the study alongside patients who had narcolepsy type 1 or type 2 (NT1, NT2). Autoreactive T cells targeting hypocretin neuron self-antigens (hypocretin, TRIB2) were sought in narcolepsy patients, and TCR Vbeta sequencing was used to track clonotypes in blood and CSF.

Library prep was done by the immunoSEQ multiplex PCR assay. Entries here come from immuneACCESS through TCRdb and include only in-frame sequences with V and J called. Some clones fail to appear in such tables; in the studies checked, an unresolved V gene covers under half of the shortfall, and the cause of the remainder is unknown. The sample data list approximately 32,000 clones, and 87% of these were observed just once. Over 0.8% of the sample is taken by the ten largest. In the case of this clone: No antigen is known for it. There are no base qualities to consult, and no much larger clone falls within one base.

Memory CD4+ T cells were sorted ex vivo from peripheral blood of narcolepsy patients and healthy controls for TCR Vbeta sequencing. Its CDR3 holds 13 amino acids, cysteine through phenylalanine. The read is trimmed to its CDR3 DNA, 39 bases read in frame from base 1. V sheds 6 bases and J sheds 5 bases, leaving 14 bases between their ends. The germline V gene sets CDR1 to SGHDT and CDR2 to YYEEEE. Study-wide conclusions, independent of this receptor: Plots that compared CSF and blood CD4+ T cell clonotypes from the same patient highlighted HCRT-specific and TRIB2-specific autoreactive clonotypes. Autoreactive clonotypes were reported to be detected serially in the blood of the same patients and of different patients, but not in the blood of healthy controls. Some blood memory CD4+ repertoires from patients and controls contained no sequences matching autoreactive T cell clones. Patients and controls had similar numbers of sequenced blood memory CD4+ clonotypes, with averages of roughly 38,000 in patients and some 35,000 in controls.

The chain was built from TRBV5-6 and TRBJ2-5; perhaps TRBD1 is the D gene, with 6 bases matching. The TCR sequence derives from a human donor with narcolepsy. The sample was CD45RA- memory CD4+ T cells from PBMCs. The cell subset or site label here, explained by the study, means: memory T cells sorted ex vivo from peripheral blood. The CDR3 region: CASKRGTWETQYF. The DNA sequence reads TGTGCCAGCAAAAGGGGGACGTGGGAGACCCAGTACTTC. The CDR3, completed at both ends by the reference TRBV5-6 and TRBJ2-5 genes, gives the full variable domain DAGVTQSPTHLIKTRGQQVTLRCSPKSGHDTVSWYQQALGQGPQFIFQYYEEEERQRGNFPDRFSGHQFPNYSSELNVNALLLGDSALYLCASKRGTWETQYFGPGTRLLVL.